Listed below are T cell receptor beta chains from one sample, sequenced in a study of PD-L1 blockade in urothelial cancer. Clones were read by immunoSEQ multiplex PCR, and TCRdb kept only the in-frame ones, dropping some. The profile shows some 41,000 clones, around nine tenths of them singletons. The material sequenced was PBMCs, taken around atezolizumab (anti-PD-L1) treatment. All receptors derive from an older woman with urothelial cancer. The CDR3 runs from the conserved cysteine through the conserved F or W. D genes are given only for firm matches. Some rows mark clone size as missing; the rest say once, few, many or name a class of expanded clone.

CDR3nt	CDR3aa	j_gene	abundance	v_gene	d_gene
TGCGCCAGCAGCCCTTTGAGGGGGGAGCTGTTTTTT	CASSPLRGELFF	TRBJ2-2	-	TRBV5-1	-
TGTGCCAGCAGCCGGACTAGCGGATACTTCCCTTCCTACGAGCAGTACTTC	CASSRTSGYFPSYEQYF	TRBJ2-7	-	TRBV16	TRBD2
TGTGCCAGTACTCCCGACAGGGGAGATTGGGGCTACACCTTC	CASTPDRGDWGYTF	TRBJ1-2	-	TRBV19	TRBD1
TGCGCCAGCAGCTTTCCGGGACATACATCTAGCACAGATACGCAGTATTTT	CASSFPGHTSSTDTQYF	TRBJ2-3	-	TRBV5-1	-
TGTGCCAGCAGCGTATCTAGCGGGAGCAGCCAAGAGACCCAGTACTTC	CASSVSSGSSQETQYF	TRBJ2-5	-	TRBV9	TRBD2
TGTGCCATCAGTGAGTCCGGGACAGGGGCCGGAGGGGAAAAACTGTTTTTT	CAISESGTGAGGEKLFF	TRBJ1-4	-	TRBV10-3	TRBD1
TGTGCCAGCAGCCCCCCGGGGGGCGCGAGGGAGCAGTACTTC	CASSPPGGAREQYF	TRBJ2-7	-	TRBV6-5	-
TGCGCCAGCAGCCCCCCAGGAAGGCGGACAAATGAAAAACTGTTTTTT	CASSPPGRRTNEKLFF	TRBJ1-4	-	TRBV4-1	-
TGTGCCAGCAGCTTGGGACTAGCGGGAGGGGGAGAGACCCAGTACTTC	CASSLGLAGGGETQYF	TRBJ2-5	once	TRBV5-4	TRBD2
TGTGCCAGTAGTATCAGCGGGAGCTTGGATGAGCAGTTCTTC	CASSISGSLDEQFF	TRBJ2-1	-	TRBV19	TRBD2
TGCAGCGTTGCGGAGGGTCATACGCAGTATTTT	CSVAEGHTQYF	TRBJ2-3	-	TRBV29-1	-
TGTGCCAGCAGCTTGGACCCCGGGACAGGGACCTATGGCTACACCTTC	CASSLDPGTGTYGYTF	TRBJ1-2	-	TRBV5-4	TRBD1
TGTGCCAGCAGCACTCCGGGGACCCAGTACTTC	CASSTPGTQYF	TRBJ2-5	medium-sized	TRBV28	-
TGTGCCAGCAGCTTACTACAGGGGACTCAGCCCCAGCATTTT	CASSLLQGTQPQHF	TRBJ1-5	few	TRBV7-8	TRBD1
TGCGCCAGCAGCCAAGATGGGACTAGCGGGCTAGGCGAGCAGTACTTC	CASSQDGTSGLGEQYF	TRBJ2-7	few	TRBV4-1	TRBD2
TGTGCCAGCAGCGGCGGCGGGGGGAGCTCCTACAATGAGCAGTTCTTC	CASSGGGGSSYNEQFF	TRBJ2-1	-	TRBV9	TRBD2
TGTGCCAGCAGCTTCCAGTATAGCAATCAGCCCCAGCATTTT	CASSFQYSNQPQHF	TRBJ1-5	few	TRBV7-4	-
TGTGCCAGCTCACCGAGTTGGGACAGAGCCTATGGCTACACCTTC	CASSPSWDRAYGYTF	TRBJ1-2	-	TRBV18	TRBD1
TGTGCCGCTCAAGAGTCGGGGTCAAACTACGAGCAGTACTTC	CAAQESGSNYEQYF	TRBJ2-7	-	TRBV28	-
TGCGCCAGCAGCCCCACAGTGGCCCAGGGAGCTTTCTTT	CASSPTVAQGAFF	TRBJ1-1	-	TRBV5-1	-
TGTGCCAGCAGCAGAGGGGGACAGGGGGCAGGTCAGCCCCAGCATTTT	CASSRGGQGAGQPQHF	TRBJ1-5	-	TRBV21-1	-
TGTGCCAGCAGCTTGTTAGCGGGGAGCAGGGAGCAGTACTTC	CASSLLAGSREQYF	TRBJ2-7	-	TRBV7-6	TRBD2
TGTGCCAGCAGCGTAGGGGGGGACCCAAACTATGGCTACACCTTC	CASSVGGDPNYGYTF	TRBJ1-2	-	TRBV9	-
TGTGCCAGCAGTTTATTGGGGGGACCAATCTCAGAGACCCAGTACTTC	CASSLLGGPISETQYF	TRBJ2-5	once	TRBV27	-
TGTGCCAGCAGCGTAGGAGGGGGACTAGCGGGATCCTACGAGCAGTACTTC	CASSVGGGLAGSYEQYF	TRBJ2-7	-	TRBV9	TRBD2
TGTGCCAGCTCACCACAGACGGGGAGCTCCTACGAGCAGTACTTC	CASSPQTGSSYEQYF	TRBJ2-7	-	TRBV18	-
TGTGCCAGCAACTTCGGGGAGTCTAGCACAGATACGCAGTATTTT	CASNFGESSTDTQYF	TRBJ2-3	few	TRBV7-9	-
TGTGCCAGCAGTTACGAACTAGGGGGCTCCTACGAGCAGTACTTC	CASSYELGGSYEQYF	TRBJ2-7	-	TRBV6-5	-
TGTGCCAGCAGCTCGGAACAGCCTAACTATGGCTACACCTTC	CASSSEQPNYGYTF	TRBJ1-2	-	TRBV5-4	-
TGTGCCAGCAGCCAGACGACAGGCTACGAGCAGTACTTC	CASSQTTGYEQYF	TRBJ2-7	-	TRBV14	-
TGCAGCGTTTCTGCAGGGCCCGAGCAGTACTTC	CSVSAGPEQYF	TRBJ2-7	-	TRBV29-1	-
TGTGCCAGCAGCCGCCTCAGAGGGCCCTATGGCTACACCTTC	CASSRLRGPYGYTF	TRBJ1-2	-	TRBV9	-
TGCGCCAGCAGCTTGGGGCGTGCGACAGGGGATACGCAGTATTTT	CASSLGRATGDTQYF	TRBJ2-3	-	TRBV5-1	TRBD1
TGTGCCAGCAGCCTCTATGCCGGGGGAGCTAACTATGGCTACACCTTC	CASSLYAGGANYGYTF	TRBJ1-2	-	TRBV4-2	-
TGTGCCAGCAGCACAGGACTAGCGGGGAGCGAGACCCAGTACTTC	CASSTGLAGSETQYF	TRBJ2-5	-	TRBV7-3	TRBD2